This T cell receptor beta chain derives from a study of OX40 agonist ivuxolimab in advanced cancers. Across the study: In three patients, partial responses were observed, one with hepatocellular carcinoma and two with cutaneous melanoma.

Trimming stripped 8 bases from V and 0 bases from J, with 15 bases between. CDR3 length: 14 residues. Per germline, CDR1 SGHRS and CDR2 YFSETQ. Sequencing used immunoSEQ multiplex PCR; TCRdb keeps in-frame clones, though not all of them. Among some 66,000 clones listed, more than 60% were seen once. The study's findings and limits: The authors did not determine the antigen specificity of the expanded peripheral T cells.

As for this clone: The antigen is undetermined.

The V gene is TRBV5-1, the J gene TRBJ2-7; D unresolved. The TCR comes from an adult with an advanced solid tumor such as melanoma, head and neck, liver or kidney cancer. The material was CD4+ or CD8+ T cells sorted from blood, obtained in a trial of the OX40 agonist ivuxolimab. CDR3 nucleotide sequence: TGCGCCAGTAGTGATCAGGCGGACTCCTACGAGCAGTACTTC. This encodes CASSDQADSYEQYF.